Below, 25 T cell receptor beta chains from the same sample are listed, as sequenced in a study of CD8+CD57+ T cells in acquired aplastic anemia. Profiling that covered TCR beta VDJ and CDR3 relied on genomic DNA as its template. MiXCR, run by TCRdb on the reads, gives a single entry per CDR3 protein. Of 200,000 to 250,000 distinct CDR3 sequences detected, about a third appear once; the ten largest clones hold around 1.1%. Sequenced sample: sorted CD4+, CD8+, or CD8+CD57+ T cells (not recorded which) from PBMCs. Source of these receptors: a human donor in good health, serving as a control.

The V gene is TRBV2, the J gene TRBJ1-1; D unresolved. The CDR3 totals 16 residues. Germline assignment: CDR1 SNHLY and CDR2 FYNNEI. Trimming cost V 1 base and J 1 base, with 13 bases left between them. This chain's CDR3 is CASSEGWYPENTEAFF. The CDR3 nucleotides are TGTGCCAGCAGTGAAGGTTGGTACCCCGAGAACACTGAAGCTTTCTTT. The entire variable domain, with the rest obtained from reference TRBV2 and TRBJ1-1, is as follows: EPEVTQTPSHQVTQMGQEVILRCVPISNHLYFYWYRQILGQKVEFLVSFYNNEISEKSEIFDDQFSVERPDGSNFTLKIRSTKLEDSAMYFCASSEGWYPENTEAFFGQGTRLTVV.

This clonotype was picked up many times. V and J are TRBV20-1 and TRBJ1-5, with D hard to call. Trimming pared 6 bases from V and 2 bases from J, leaving 11 bases between. This CDR3 has 13 residues. Germline lookup yields CDR1 DFQATT and CDR2 SNEGSKA (reference sequence). CDR3 DNA sequence: TGCAGTGCGAGGGAAGACGGCAATCAGCCCCAGCATTTT. It codes for CSAREDGNQPQHF.

This clonotype has only a few counts. The rearrangement uses TRBV29-1 and TRBJ1-1; D may be TRBD1 (6 bases). V was cut by 4 bases and J by 1 base, with 16 bases left in between. The length of the CDR3 is 15 residues. Germline V gene lookup returns CDR1 SQVTM and CDR2 ANQGSEA. CDR3 sequence (DNA): TGCAGCGTTGGGACAGATACACGAGCGAACACTGAAGCTTTCTTT. Its protein product is CSVGTDTRANTEAFF.

The CDR3 bases are TGCAGCGTCCGCTTCGGACAGGGGGCTTATGCCTACGAGCAGTACTTC. Translation gives CSVRFGQGAYAYEQYF. The V call is TRBV29-1, the J call TRBJ2-7; 11 nucleotides match TRBD1. The V gene end was trimmed by 6 bases and the J gene end by 2 bases; junction bases not matched to a gene: 12. Germline CDR1 SQVTM, CDR2 ANQGSEA. The CDR3 has 16 amino acids.

Many counts were recorded for this clonotype. V and J are TRBV7-9 and TRBJ2-1, with D unresolved. The CDR3 sequence is 17 residues long. The germline gives CDR1 SEHNR, CDR2 FQNEAQ (reference sequence). The germline V and J ends were trimmed by 1 base and 3 bases, with 16 bases remaining between them. The CDR3 nucleotides read TGTGCCAGCAGCTTAGTTTTGATCCTTAGGGACTACAATGAGCAGTTCTTC. As protein: CASSLVLILRDYNEQFF.

V and J are TRBV10-3 and TRBJ1-2, with 7 nucleotides matching TRBD1. Germline assignment: CDR1 ENHRY and CDR2 SYGVKD. This CDR3 has 14 residues. With 10 bases clipped from V and 7 bases from J, the junction kept 15 bases outside the gene matches. The DNA for the CDR3 is TGTGCCAGCAGGGGACAGATATCCGGCCCTGGCTACACCTTC. It yields the protein CASRGQISGPGYTF.

V and J are TRBV19 and TRBJ1-6; D unresolved. Looked up from germline, CDR1 is LNHDA and CDR2 is SQIVND (reference sequence). This CDR3 comprises 13 residues. Trimming removed 5 bases at V and 8 bases at J, with 10 bases between. CDR3: CASSRREDSPLHF. The DNA of the CDR3 is TGTGCCAGTAGTCGGCGGGAGGATTCACCCCTCCACTTT.

The chain uses TRBV15 and TRBJ2-5; 9 bases agree with TRBD2. CDR1 and CDR2 from the germline V gene are LNHNV and YYDKDF (reference sequence). Trimming removed 0 bases from V and 4 bases from J; junction bases left unmatched: 12. The CDR3 is 18 amino acids. The CDR3 DNA reads TGTGCCACCAGCAGAGATCGAGGGCGGGGGGGCCCGAGAGAGACCCAGTACTTC. This encodes CATSRDRGRGGPRETQYF.

This clonotype turned up a few times. This may be a read error, as it is one base from a much larger clone. This chain uses TRBV5-1 with TRBJ1-2; D is undetermined. The CDR3 runs to 15 residues. Trimming took off 3 bases at V and 3 bases at J, with 15 bases between the two ends. Per the germline V gene, CDR1 is SGHRS and CDR2 is YFSETQ. The CDR3 loop reads CASSSDPPPDYGYTF. CDR3 bases: TGCGCCAGCAGCTCGGACCCCCCACCCGACTATGGCTACACCTTC. Filled out from reference TRBV5-1 and TRBJ1-2, the complete variable domain reads KAGVTQTPRYLIKTRGQQVTLSCSPISGHRSVSWYQQTPGQGLQFLFEYFSETQRNKGNFPGRFSGRQFSNSRSEMNVSTLELGDSALYLCASSSDPPPDYGYTFGSGTRLTVV.

A word on this clonotype: A much larger clone differs by one base, so this may be a read error. The CDR3 does not close with the conserved phenylalanine or tryptophan, likely indicating a read error. The J gene is TRBJ2-1, the V gene TRBV12-3 or TRBV12-4, with a tentative D call TRBD1 (5 bases). The germline V and J ends were trimmed by 5 bases and 4 bases, with 6 bases remaining between them. The CDR3 runs 12 residues. In nucleotides, the CDR3 is TGTGCCAGCAGTCCAGGGTACAATGAGCAGTTCCTC. The encoded protein is CASSPGYNEQFL.

In regard to this clonotype: The conserved phenylalanine or tryptophan is not found at the CDR3 terminus, so this likely reflects a read error. This chain uses TRBV2 with TRBJ2-5, with 8 bases matching TRBD2. Trimming cost V 9 bases and J 5 bases; bases outside gene matches: 5. This CDR3 contains 12 residues. Germline loops: CDR1 SNHLY, CDR2 FYNNEI. CDR3 sequence reads: CARAERGETQYS. The CDR3, as DNA: TGTGCCAGGGCCGAGCGGGGGGAGACCCAGTACTCC.

Worth noting for this clonotype: The junction and the germline gene differ at one end; a read error may be behind it. V and J are TRBV11-2 and TRBJ1-1; D unresolved. Germline values: CDR1 SGHAT, CDR2 FQNNGV. The CDR3 is 16 amino acids. The CDR3 DNA follows: TGTGCCAGCAGCTTAGGCCACAGAATCTACGACACTGAAGCTCTCTTT. Translating gives CASSLGHRIYDTEALF.

This clonotype was counted a few times. This rearrangement joins TRBV9 to TRBJ1-5; D is unclear. Trimming removed 4 bases at V and 7 bases at J, with 9 bases between. In germline, CDR1 is SGDLS, CDR2 YYNGEE. CDR3 length: 12 amino acids. The CDR3 sequence is CASSTPGQPQHF. The CDR3 nucleotides read TGTGCCAGCAGCACCCCCGGCCAGCCCCAGCATTTT.

Notes on this clonotype: A read error may be the cause here, since a much bigger clone is one base away. The CDR3 is CASSKNGSAGDTQYF. In DNA form, the CDR3 reads TGTGCCAGCAGCAAAAACGGGAGCGCGGGAGATACGCAGTATTTT. The gene calls are TRBV11-2 and TRBJ2-3, with D perhaps matching TRBD2 (6 bases). This CDR3 spans 15 amino acids. V gave up 5 bases and J gave up 5 bases, with 17 bases separating them. The germline gives CDR1 SGHAT, CDR2 FQNNGV.

The V and J genes are TRBV6-1 and TRBJ2-6; 7 nucleotides align to TRBD1. V lost 6 bases and J lost 3; bases outside the gene matches: 5. Germline V gives CDR1 MNHNS, CDR2 SASEGT. This CDR3 contains 15 residues. CDR3 sequence reads: CASRDHRGGANVLTF. CDR3 nucleotides: TGTGCCAGCAGGGACCACAGGGGTGGGGCCAACGTCCTGACTTTC.

This chain links TRBV12-3 or TRBV12-4 with TRBJ1-2; D is unclear. CDR3 length: 15 amino acids. The V and J ends lost 2 bases and 7 bases respectively, with 17 bases between them. In DNA form, the CDR3 reads TGTGCCAGCAGTTTAAATTTATGGCAATTGGGTGGCTACACCTTC. Translation gives CASSLNLWQLGGYTF.

This clonotype has ten or more counts. CDR3 residues: CATSPGLAGAYYNEQFF. CDR3 sequence (DNA): TGTGCCACCAGTCCGGGACTAGCGGGTGCCTACTACAATGAGCAGTTCTTC. The chain combines TRBV24-1 with TRBJ2-1; 12 nucleotides agree with TRBD2. Germline V CDR1 and CDR2: KGHDR, SFDVKD. The CDR3 consists of 17 residues. The V segment lost 6 bases and the J segment 3 bases; nucleotides outside the gene matches: 8.

Ten or more counts support this clonotype. This chain connects TRBV6-1 to TRBJ2-5; D gene unclear. V was shortened by 5 bases and J by 5 bases, with 15 bases between the two germline ends. The CDR3 is 14 amino acids. Per the germline V gene, CDR1 is MNHNS and CDR2 is SASEGT. CDR3 nucleotides: TGTGCCAGCAGTCCAAGGATAGGGTTGGAGACCCAGTACTTC. This codes for CASSPRIGLETQYF.

This chain connects TRBV24-1 to TRBJ2-2; no clear D gene. The V end lost 1 base, the J end lost 0 bases, and 11 bases lay between the germline ends. The CDR3 runs 17 residues. Germline V gene data show CDR1 as KGHDR and CDR2 as SFDVKD. The CDR3 DNA reads as TGTGCCACCAGTGATTTCCGCTTCAACCCGAACACCGGGGAGCTGTTTTTT. This sequence encodes CATSDFRFNPNTGELFF.

In this sample, this clonotype turned up a few times. J is TRBJ2-4 and V is TRBV10-2; TRBD2 matches at 7 bases. With 5 bases clipped from V and 5 bases from J, the junction kept 6 bases outside the gene matches. Germline CDR1 WSHSY, CDR2 SAAADI. This CDR3 comprises 14 residues. The DNA for the CDR3 is TGCGCCAGCAGTCGTACTAGCGACGAAAACATTCAGTACTTC. Translation: CASSRTSDENIQYF.

The V call is TRBV15, the J call TRBJ1-2; unclear D gene. There are 14 residues in the CDR3. The V and J ends lost 3 bases and 4 bases respectively, with 12 bases between them. Per the germline V gene, CDR1 is LNHNV and CDR2 is YYDKDF (reference sequence). This CDR3 is CATSRDPISYGYTF. CDR3 coding DNA: TGTGCCACCAGCAGGGACCCCATTAGCTATGGCTACACCTTC.

The V and J genes are TRBV15 and TRBJ2-3; D not certain. The CDR3 covers 15 residues. Trimming cost V 0 bases and J 1 base, with 8 bases left between them. Germline CDR1 and CDR2: LNHNV and YYDKDF (reference sequence). The DNA for the CDR3 is TGTGCCACCAGCAGAGATGACCGGGGCACAGATACGCAGTATTTT. Its translation: CATSRDDRGTDTQYF.

The chain employs TRBV4-1 and TRBJ1-5; TRBD1 matches 8 bases. The V and J ends lost 4 bases and 11 bases, in that order; junction bases with no gene match: 16. The CDR3 runs 16 residues. Germline V CDR1 and CDR2: MGHRA, YSYEKL. DNA for the CDR3: TGCGCCAGCAGCCGCGGACAGGGTAGAGATCCTTGGGCCCAGCATTTT. Its translation: CASSRGQGRDPWAQHF.

This clonotype was seen at least ten times. The V call is TRBV5-1, the J call TRBJ2-1, with 8 bases lining up with TRBD2. The germline CDR1 and CDR2 sequences are SGHRS and YFSETQ. The CDR3 is 14 amino acids. With V trimmed by 6 bases and J by 7 bases, 9 bases remained unmatched. CDR3 nucleotide sequence: TGCGCCAGCACGGGGGTAGCGGGATCGAATGAGCAGTTCTTC. It specifies CASTGVAGSNEQFF.

This clonotype was picked up many times. The rearrangement joins TRBV12-3 or TRBV12-4 to TRBJ1-4, with TRBD1 identical over 9 bases. V was pared by 6 bases and J by 3 bases, with 8 bases of the junction left unmatched. The CDR3 has 16 residues. The CDR3 DNA reads as TGTGCCAGCAGCTTACGCAGGACAGGGGCTAATGAAAAACTGTTTTTT. This codes for CASSLRRTGANEKLFF.